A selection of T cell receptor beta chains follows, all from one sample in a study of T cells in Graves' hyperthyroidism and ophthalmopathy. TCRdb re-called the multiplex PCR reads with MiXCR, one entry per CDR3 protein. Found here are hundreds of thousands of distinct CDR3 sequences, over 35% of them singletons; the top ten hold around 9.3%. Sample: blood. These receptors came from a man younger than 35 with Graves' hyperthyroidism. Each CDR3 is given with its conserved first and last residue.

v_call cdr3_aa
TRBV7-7 CASSPPGGVSEKLFF
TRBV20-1 CSASPARNTEAFF
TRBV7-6 CASSPIISGNTIYF
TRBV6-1 CASSLAGALGTEAFF
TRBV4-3 CASSQGRREQYF
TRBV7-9 CASSQGTGGSTEAFF
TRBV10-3 CAISELRTESSGNTIYF
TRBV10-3 CASIGRGTGNTEAFF
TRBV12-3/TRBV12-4 CASSFGDTMNTEAFF
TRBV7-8 CASSFNRETSSGANVLTF
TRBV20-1 CSAPTINTEAFF
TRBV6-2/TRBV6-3 CASSYISGNTIYF
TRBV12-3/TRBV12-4 CASSPVGLGQPQHF
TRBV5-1 CASSLGTGQNEQYF
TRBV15 CATSRSQGTEAFF
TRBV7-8 CASSSGDRKRPNYGYTF